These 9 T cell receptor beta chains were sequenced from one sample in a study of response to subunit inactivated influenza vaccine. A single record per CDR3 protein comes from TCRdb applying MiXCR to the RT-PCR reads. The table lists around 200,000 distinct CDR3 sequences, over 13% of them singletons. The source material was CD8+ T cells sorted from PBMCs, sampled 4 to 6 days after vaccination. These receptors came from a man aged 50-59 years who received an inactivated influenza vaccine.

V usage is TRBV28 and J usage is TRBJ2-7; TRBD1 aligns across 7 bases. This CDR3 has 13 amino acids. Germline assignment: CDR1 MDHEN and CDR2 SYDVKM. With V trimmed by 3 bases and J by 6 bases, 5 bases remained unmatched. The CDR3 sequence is CASSFTGVGEQYF. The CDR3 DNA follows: TGTGCCAGCAGTTTCACAGGGGTCGGCGAGCAGTACTTC.

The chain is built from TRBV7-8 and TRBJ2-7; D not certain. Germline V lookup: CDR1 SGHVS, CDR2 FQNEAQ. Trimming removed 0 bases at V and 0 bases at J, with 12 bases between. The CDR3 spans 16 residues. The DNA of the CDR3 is TGTGCCAGCAGCTTAGCGCGTTCAAATCCCTCCTACGAGCAGTACTTC. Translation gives CASSLARSNPSYEQYF. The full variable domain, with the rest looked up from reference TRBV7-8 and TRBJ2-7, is GAGVSQSPRYKVAKRGQDVALRCDPISGHVSLFWYQQALGQGPEFLTYFQNEAQLDKSGLPSDRFFAERPEGSVSTLKIQRTQQEDSAVYLCASSLARSNPSYEQYFGPGTRLTVT.

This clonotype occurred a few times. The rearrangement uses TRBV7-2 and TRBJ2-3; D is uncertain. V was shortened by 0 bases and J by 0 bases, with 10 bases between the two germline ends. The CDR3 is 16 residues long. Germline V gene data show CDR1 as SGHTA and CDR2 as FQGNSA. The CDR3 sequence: CASSLAVVPSTDTQYF. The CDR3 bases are TGTGCCAGCAGCTTAGCGGTTGTTCCTAGCACAGATACGCAGTATTTT.

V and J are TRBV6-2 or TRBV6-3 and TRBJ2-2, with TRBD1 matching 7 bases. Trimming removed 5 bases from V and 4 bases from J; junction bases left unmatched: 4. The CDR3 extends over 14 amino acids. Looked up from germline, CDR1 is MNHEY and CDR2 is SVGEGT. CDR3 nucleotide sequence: TGTGCCAGCAGTCCGACAGGGACCACCGGGGAGCTGTTTTTT. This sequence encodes CASSPTGTTGELFF.

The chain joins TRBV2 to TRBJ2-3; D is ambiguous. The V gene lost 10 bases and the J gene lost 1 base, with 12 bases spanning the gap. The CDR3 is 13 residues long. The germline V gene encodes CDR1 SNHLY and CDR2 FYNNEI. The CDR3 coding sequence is TGTGCCAACCGGTCTCGAGGCACAGATACGCAGTATTTT. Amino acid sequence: CANRSRGTDTQYF.

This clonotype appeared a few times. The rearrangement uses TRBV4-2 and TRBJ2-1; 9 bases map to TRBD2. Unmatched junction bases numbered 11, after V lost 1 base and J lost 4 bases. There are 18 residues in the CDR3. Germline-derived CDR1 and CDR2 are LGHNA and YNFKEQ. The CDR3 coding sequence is TGTGCCAGCAGCCAAGGGCCCAACTATGCGGGAGGGTACAATGAGCAGTTCTTC. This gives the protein CASSQGPNYAGGYNEQFF.

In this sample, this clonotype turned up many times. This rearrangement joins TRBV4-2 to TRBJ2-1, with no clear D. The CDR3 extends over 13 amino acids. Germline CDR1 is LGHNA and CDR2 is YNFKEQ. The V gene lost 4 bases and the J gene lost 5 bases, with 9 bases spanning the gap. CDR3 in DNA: TGTGCCAGCAGCCTTGGTGGACACAATGAGCAGTTCTTC. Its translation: CASSLGGHNEQFF.

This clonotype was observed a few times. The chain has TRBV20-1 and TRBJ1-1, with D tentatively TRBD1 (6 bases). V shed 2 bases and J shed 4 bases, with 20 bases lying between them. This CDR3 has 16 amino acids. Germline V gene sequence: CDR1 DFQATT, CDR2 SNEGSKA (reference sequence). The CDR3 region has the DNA TGCAGTGCTAGAAGGTTAGGGGCCCCAGGGGTCACTGAAGCTTTCTTT. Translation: CSARRLGAPGVTEAFF.

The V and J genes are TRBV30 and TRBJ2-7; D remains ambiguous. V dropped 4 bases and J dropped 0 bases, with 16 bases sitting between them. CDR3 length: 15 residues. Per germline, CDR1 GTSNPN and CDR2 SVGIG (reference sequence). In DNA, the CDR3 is TGTGCCTGGAAAACCTTGGCAGCGAGCTCCTACGAGCAGTACTTC. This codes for CAWKTLAASSYEQYF.